The rows below give T cell receptor beta chains drawn from one sample of a study of blood T cell repertoires in COVID-19. This table comes from immunoSEQ multiplex PCR, and its TCRdb copy is limited to in-frame clones, with some not included. The sample lists tens of thousands of clones, around 88% occurring once. Specimen: peripheral blood. The source is a man under 40 with acute or convalescent COVID-19. Each CDR3 is given with its conserved first and last residue.

v_call cdr3_aa
TRBV4-1 CASSQVVGQGSREQYF
TRBV6-4 CASSELAGEGTDTQYF
TRBV4-2 CASSRLAGDTGELFF
TRBV21-1 CASRDRSNQPQHF
TRBV7-2 CASRRAGGFEQYF
TRBV10-3 CAISREAGSYEQYF
TRBV10-2 CASSDRTGLAVYEQYF
TRBV9 CASGTSGYNEQFF
TRBV12-3/TRBV12-4 CASSLYEQYF
TRBV6-5 CASGDRGGYGYTF
TRBV6-6 CASSYAAGTSYEQYF
TRBV11-2 CASSLGLTYEQYF
TRBV5-4 CASSLGRVGTSGTGELFF
TRBV30 CAWSVGGESYGYTF
TRBV12-3/TRBV12-4 CASTTDLEGYTF
TRBV10-1 CASSERTSGHNEQFF
TRBV3-1/TRBV3-2 CASSRRGNTGELFF
TRBV28 CASSSLDSDEQFF
TRBV30 CAWRGQGSNQPQHF
TRBV18 CASSPGLLLGNEQFF
TRBV3-1/TRBV3-2 CASSQRTGGGEKLFF
TRBV27 CASSLAGDLGEQFF
TRBV28 CASSLAGMNTEAFF
TRBV18 CASSPLAPGQTTKNTEAFF
TRBV28 CASSWPGAYEQYF
TRBV5-6 CASTRNYEQYF
TRBV15 CASSSFVAGANVLTF
TRBV7-2 CASSTTGGSYNEQFF
TRBV5-1 CASKVAESGALSYEQYF
TRBV7-8 CASSFREGNYGYTF
TRBV19 CASSFTGTNTGELFF
TRBV7-2 CASSLGSGVEQYF
TRBV2 CASGSGPGKRETQYF
TRBV30 CAWSVRGTEAFF
TRBV15 CATSRREGSNSPLHF
TRBV28 CASSPLRGEQFF
TRBV19 CATAGIPHSSDGYTF
TRBV19 CASSIGMQGKQYF
TRBV28 CASRTGTGFSPLHF
TRBV7-9 CASSLPGPNQPQHF
TRBV4-1 CASSQGARAGELFF
TRBV9 CASSSGTFFNEQYF
TRBV30 CAWRERDFNNEQFF
TRBV6-1 CASSEAGGPYEQYF
TRBV5-5 CASSLGGDTGELFF
TRBV28 CASRTTGQVTNQPQHF
TRBV3-1/TRBV3-2 CASSPWAGETQYF
TRBV6-5 CASTRDSGNYGYTF
TRBV19 CATGGGAEAFF
TRBV11-1 CASSSGTGDHGYTF
TRBV30 CAWSVLAGSNQPQHF
TRBV28 CASSLTASYEQYF
TRBV7-3 CASSLYARGLNSPLHF
TRBV5-1 CASSLWGDGDSPLHF
TRBV28 CASSSPGWGVVNF